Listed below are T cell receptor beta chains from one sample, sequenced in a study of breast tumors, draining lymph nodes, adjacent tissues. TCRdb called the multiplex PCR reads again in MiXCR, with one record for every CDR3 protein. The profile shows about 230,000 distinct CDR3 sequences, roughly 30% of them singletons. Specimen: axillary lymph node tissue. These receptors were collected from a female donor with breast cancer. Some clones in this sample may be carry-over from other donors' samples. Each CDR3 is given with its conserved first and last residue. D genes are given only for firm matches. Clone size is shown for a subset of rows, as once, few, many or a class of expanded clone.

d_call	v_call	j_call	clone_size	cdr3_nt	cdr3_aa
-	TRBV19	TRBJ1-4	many	TGTGCCAGTAGTATACGCCCTAATGAAAAACTGTTTTTT	CASSIRPNEKLFF
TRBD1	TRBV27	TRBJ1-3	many	TGTGCCAGCAGTTCTGGACAGGGGGTTCCTAACACCATATATTTT	CASSSGQGVPNTIYF
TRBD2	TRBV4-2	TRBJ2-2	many	TGTGCCAGCAGCCCTAGCGGGAGTGTTACCGGGGAGCTGTTTTTT	CASSPSGSVTGELFF
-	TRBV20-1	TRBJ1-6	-	TGCAGTGCTAGAGATTCGTCCTCCCGGGGGGAAAATTCGCCCCTCCGCTTT	CSARDSSSRGENSPLRF
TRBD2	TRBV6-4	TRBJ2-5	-	TGTGCCAGCAGTCCGGGAGGGCCGATAGAGACCCAGTACTTC	CASSPGGPIETQYF
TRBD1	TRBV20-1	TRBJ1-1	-	TGCAGTGCTAGGCGGGACAGAAACACTGAAGCTTTCTTT	CSARRDRNTEAFF
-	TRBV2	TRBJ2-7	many	TGTGCCAGCAGTGAAATCCCGGGAGACTTTCACGATCCCTACGAGCAGTACTTC	CASSEIPGDFHDPYEQYF
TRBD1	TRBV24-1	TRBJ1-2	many	TGTGCCACCAGTCCTGGGACAGGGCCCTTGGTCTATGGCTACACCTTC	CATSPGTGPLVYGYTF
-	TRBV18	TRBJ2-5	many	TGTGCCAGCTCATATCGGCGGCTCGAGACCCAGTACTTC	CASSYRRLETQYF
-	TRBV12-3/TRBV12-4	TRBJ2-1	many	TGTGCCAGCAGTTTCAGTAGTTATGAGCAGTTCTTC	CASSFSSYEQFF
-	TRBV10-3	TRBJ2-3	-	TGTGCCATCAGACGCGGGTCCTGGGATGAGCAGTATTTT	CAIRRGSWDEQYF
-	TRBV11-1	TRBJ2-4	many	TGTGCCAGCAGCCCCAAGAAGAGAGCGGAAAACATTCAGTACTTC	CASSPKKRAENIQYF
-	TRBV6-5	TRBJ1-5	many	TGTGCCAGCAGTTACTCAGGACAGAATCAGCCCCAGCATTTT	CASSYSGQNQPQHF
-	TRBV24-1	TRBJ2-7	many	TGTGCCACCAGTGACCCGCTATCCTACGAGCAGTACTTC	CATSDPLSYEQYF
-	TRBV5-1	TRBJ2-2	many	TGCGCCAGCAGCGGGGGAACGAACACCGGGGAGCTGTTTTTT	CASSGGTNTGELFF
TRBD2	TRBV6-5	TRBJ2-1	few	TGTGCCAGCAGGCCGACTAGCGGGGTCAGTGAGCAGTTCTTC	CASRPTSGVSEQFF
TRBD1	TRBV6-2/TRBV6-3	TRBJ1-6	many	TGTGCCAGCAGAACCGGGACAGGGGTAACCTATAATTCACCCCTCCACTTT	CASRTGTGVTYNSPLHF
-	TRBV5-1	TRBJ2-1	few	TGCGCCAGCAGCTTGTCCGGGGGCAATGACCAGTTCTTC	CASSLSGGNDQFF
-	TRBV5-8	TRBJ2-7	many	TGTGCCAGCAGGGCCGGGGTGGGGCCCGCCGAGGAGCAGTACTTC	CASRAGVGPAEEQYF
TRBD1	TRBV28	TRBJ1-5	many	TGTGCCAGCAGCCACAGAGGGACAGGTAGTAGCAATCAGCCCCAGCATTTT	CASSHRGTGSSNQPQHF